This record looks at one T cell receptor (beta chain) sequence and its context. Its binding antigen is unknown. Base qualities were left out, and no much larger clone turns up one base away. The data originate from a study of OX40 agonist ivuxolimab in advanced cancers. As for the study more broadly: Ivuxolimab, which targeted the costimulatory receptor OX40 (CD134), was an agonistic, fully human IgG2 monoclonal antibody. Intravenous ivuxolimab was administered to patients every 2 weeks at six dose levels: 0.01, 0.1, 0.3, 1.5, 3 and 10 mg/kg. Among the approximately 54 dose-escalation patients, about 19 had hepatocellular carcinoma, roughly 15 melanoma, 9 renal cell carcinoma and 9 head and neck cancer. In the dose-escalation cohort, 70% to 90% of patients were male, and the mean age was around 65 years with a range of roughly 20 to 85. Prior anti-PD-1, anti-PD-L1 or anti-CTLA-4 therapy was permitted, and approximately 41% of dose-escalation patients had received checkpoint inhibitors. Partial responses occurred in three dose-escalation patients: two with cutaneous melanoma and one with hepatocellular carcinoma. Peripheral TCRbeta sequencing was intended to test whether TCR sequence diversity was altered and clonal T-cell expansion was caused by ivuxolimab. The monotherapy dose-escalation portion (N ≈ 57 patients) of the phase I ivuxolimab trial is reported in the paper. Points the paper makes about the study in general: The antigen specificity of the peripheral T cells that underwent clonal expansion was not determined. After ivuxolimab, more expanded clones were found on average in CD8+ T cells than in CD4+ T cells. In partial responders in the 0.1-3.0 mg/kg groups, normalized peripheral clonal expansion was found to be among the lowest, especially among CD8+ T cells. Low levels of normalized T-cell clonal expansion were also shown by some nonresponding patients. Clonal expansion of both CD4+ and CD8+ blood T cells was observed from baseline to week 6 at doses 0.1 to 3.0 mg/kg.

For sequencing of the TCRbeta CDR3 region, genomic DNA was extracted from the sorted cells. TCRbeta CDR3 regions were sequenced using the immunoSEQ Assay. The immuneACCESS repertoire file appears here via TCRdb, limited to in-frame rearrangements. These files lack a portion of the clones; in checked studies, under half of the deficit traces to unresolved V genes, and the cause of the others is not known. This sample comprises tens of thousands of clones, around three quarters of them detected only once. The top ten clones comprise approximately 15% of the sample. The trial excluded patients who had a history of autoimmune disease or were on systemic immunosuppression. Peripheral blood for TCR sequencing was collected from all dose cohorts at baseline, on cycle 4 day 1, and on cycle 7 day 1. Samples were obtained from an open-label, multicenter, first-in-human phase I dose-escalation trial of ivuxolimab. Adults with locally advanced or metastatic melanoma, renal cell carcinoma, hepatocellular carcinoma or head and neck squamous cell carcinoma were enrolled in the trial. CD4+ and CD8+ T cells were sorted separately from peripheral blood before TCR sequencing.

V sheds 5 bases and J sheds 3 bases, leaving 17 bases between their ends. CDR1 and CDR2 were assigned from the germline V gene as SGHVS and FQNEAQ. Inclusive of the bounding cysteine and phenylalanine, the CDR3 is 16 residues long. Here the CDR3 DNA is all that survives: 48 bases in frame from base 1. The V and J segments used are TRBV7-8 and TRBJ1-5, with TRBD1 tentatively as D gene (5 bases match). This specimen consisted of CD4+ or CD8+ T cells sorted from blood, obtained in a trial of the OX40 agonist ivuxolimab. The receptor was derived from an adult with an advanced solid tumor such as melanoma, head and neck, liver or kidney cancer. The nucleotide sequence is TGTGCCAGCAGCCAACTCGGTGGGGGGGTCAATCAGCCCCAGCATTTT. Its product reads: CASSQLGGGVNQPQHF.